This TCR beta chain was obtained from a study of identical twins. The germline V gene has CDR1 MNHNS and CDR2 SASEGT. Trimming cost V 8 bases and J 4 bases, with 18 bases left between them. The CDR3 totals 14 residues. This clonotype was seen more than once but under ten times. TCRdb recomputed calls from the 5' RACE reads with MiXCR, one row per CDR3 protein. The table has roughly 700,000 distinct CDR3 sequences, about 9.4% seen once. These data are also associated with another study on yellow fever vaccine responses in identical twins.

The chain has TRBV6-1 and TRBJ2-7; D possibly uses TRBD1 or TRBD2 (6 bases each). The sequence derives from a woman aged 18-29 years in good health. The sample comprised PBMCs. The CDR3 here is CASAAWQGTYEQYF. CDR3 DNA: TGTGCCAGCGCCGCCTGGCAGGGGACTTACGAGCAGTACTTC.